Shown below are 15 T cell receptor beta chains from a single sample sequenced in a study of CD8 T cells in Susac syndrome. RNA in amounts of about 0.5 to 1 ug was reverse transcribed with random hexamers. TCRdb analysed the immunoSEQ multiplex PCR reads with MiXCR anew, one entry per CDR3 protein. The sample lists roughly 110,000 distinct CDR3 sequences; about 90% were seen once. What was sequenced was CD4+ T cells from PBMCs. These receptors originate from a human donor in good health.

This rearrangement joins TRBV5-1 to TRBJ2-5; no firm D call. V was trimmed by 5 bases and J by 5 bases, leaving 25 bases between them. CDR3 size: 17 residues. Germline V lookup: CDR1 SGHRS, CDR2 YFSETQ. The CDR3 sequence is CASSPSEVALQGETQYF. The CDR3 DNA reads as TGCGCCAGCAGTCCTTCCGAGGTGGCCCTCCAAGGGGAGACCCAGTACTTC. The complete variable domain, with remaining parts taken from reference TRBV5-1 and TRBJ2-5, reads KAGVTQTPRYLIKTRGQQVTLSCSPISGHRSVSWYQQTPGQGLQFLFEYFSETQRNKGNFPGRFSGRQFSNSRSEMNVSTLELGDSALYLCASSPSEVALQGETQYFGPGTRLLVL.

The gene calls are TRBV24-1 and TRBJ2-7; 9 bases are shared with TRBD1. With V trimmed by 3 bases and J by 2 bases, 13 bases remained unmatched. This CDR3 comprises 18 residues. Germline V gene data show CDR1 as KGHDR and CDR2 as SFDVKD. CDR3 sequence: CATSDNRDRVPRTYEQYF. For the CDR3, the DNA is TGTGCCACCAGTGATAACCGGGACAGGGTGCCTAGGACCTACGAGCAGTACTTC.

The chain links TRBV6-2 or TRBV6-3 to TRBJ2-5; D gene uncertain. The V gene lost 8 bases and the J gene lost 7 bases, with 14 bases spanning the gap. The CDR3 spans 12 residues. Germline V CDR1 and CDR2: MNHEY, SVGEGT. CDR3 region: CASGLVLGTQYF. The CDR3 DNA sequence: TGTGCCAGCGGCTTGGTCCTGGGGACCCAGTACTTC.

The V and J genes are TRBV6-2 or TRBV6-3 and TRBJ1-1; D is undetermined. Per germline, CDR1 MNHEY and CDR2 SVGEGT. V lost 7 bases and J lost 2, with 5 bases in between. The CDR3 has 11 amino acids. CDR3 coding DNA: TGTGCCAGCAAGCGCAACACTGAAGCTTTCTTT. Protein product: CASKRNTEAFF.

V is TRBV27 and J is TRBJ2-7; 9 bases line up with TRBD2. Germline V gene lookup returns CDR1 MNHEY and CDR2 SMNVEV (reference sequence). This CDR3 contains 16 residues. Unmatched junction bases numbered 10, after V lost 2 bases and J lost 5 bases. The chain's CDR3 is CASSLRLAGASHEQYF. Here the CDR3 DNA reads TGTGCCAGCAGTTTACGGTTAGCGGGAGCATCACACGAGCAGTACTTC.

V is TRBV2 and J is TRBJ2-1; D is uncertain. Trimming removed 6 bases at V and 4 bases at J, with 7 bases between. The CDR3 is made up of 12 amino acids. Germline V gene sequence: CDR1 SNHLY, CDR2 FYNNEI. CDR3: CASSRPYNEQFF. In DNA, the CDR3 is TGTGCCAGCAGCCGACCGTACAATGAGCAGTTCTTC.

This clonotype was counted a single time. CDR3 in amino acids: CASSLEGQGYGYTF. The CDR3 nucleotides read TGTGCCAGCAGCTTGGAGGGTCAGGGCTATGGCTACACCTTC. This chain connects TRBV7-9 to TRBJ1-2, with D possibly being TRBD1 (5 bases). The length of the CDR3 is 14 residues. The germline V gene has CDR1 SEHNR and CDR2 FQNEAQ (reference sequence). The V end lost 3 bases, the J end lost 4 bases, and 12 bases lay between the germline ends.

The V call is TRBV28, the J call TRBJ1-2; 7 bases line up with TRBD1. The V segment lost 8 bases and the J segment 0 bases; nucleotides outside the gene matches: 12. CDR1 is MDHEN and CDR2 is SYDVKM in the germline V gene. The CDR3 is made up of 16 amino acids. The CDR3 region has the DNA TGTGCCAGCCAAGCTCCGGGACAGACAACTAACTATGGCTACACCTTC. It encodes CASQAPGQTTNYGYTF.

The chain couples TRBV3-1 to TRBJ2-3; maybe TRBD1 (5 bases). The CDR3 is made up of 18 amino acids. V lost 3 bases and J 2 bases, leaving 21 bases between the germline ends. Germline loops: CDR1 LGHDT, CDR2 YNNKEL (reference sequence). The CDR3 region is CASSQSQQQGGVTDTQYF. As DNA, the CDR3 is TGTGCCAGCAGCCAGTCACAACAGCAGGGTGGGGTCACAGATACGCAGTATTTT.

V is TRBV4-2 and J is TRBJ2-3, with D possibly matching TRBD2 (7 bases). V gave up 1 base and J gave up 4 bases, with 18 bases separating them. Germline V gives CDR1 LGHNA, CDR2 YNFKEQ. The CDR3 contains 17 residues. The CDR3 protein is CASSQGGGDWGPDTQYF. The CDR3 nucleotides read TGTGCCAGCAGCCAAGGGGGGGGCGATTGGGGTCCAGATACGCAGTATTTT.

The chain combines TRBV20-1 with TRBJ2-7; TRBD2 is a possible D gene (6 bases). Germline V gene data show CDR1 as DFQATT and CDR2 as SNEGSKA (reference sequence). V was shortened by 6 bases and J by 0 bases, with 18 bases between the two germline ends. The CDR3 has 15 amino acids. CDR3: CSAQTAGSSSYEQYF. CDR3 DNA sequence: TGCAGTGCCCAAACGGCGGGAAGTTCCTCCTACGAGCAGTACTTC.

CDR3 sequence (DNA): TGTGCCAGCAGCTCCACGGGCAAATACGAGCAGTACTTC. This translates into CASSSTGKYEQYF. V is TRBV7-2 and J is TRBJ2-7; D is ambiguous. Germline V gives CDR1 SGHTA, CDR2 FQGNSA. V shed 4 bases and J shed 4 bases, with 11 bases lying between them. This CDR3 has 13 amino acids.

This chain connects TRBV27 to TRBJ1-6; D is uncertain. The CDR3 totals 12 residues. The germline V gene encodes CDR1 MNHEY and CDR2 SMNVEV (reference sequence). Trimming removed 7 bases at V and 4 bases at J, with 5 bases between. The CDR3 loop is CASTRYNSPLHF. DNA for the CDR3: TGTGCCAGCACTCGTTATAATTCACCCCTCCACTTT.

The chain couples TRBV27 to TRBJ2-3; 13 bases align to TRBD2. The CDR3 length is 17 residues. The germline CDR1 and CDR2 sequences are MNHEY and SMNVEV (reference sequence). Trimming at V came to 0 bases and at J to 6 bases, leaving 6 bases not matched to a gene. This chain's CDR3 is CASSLSWGLAGRDTQYF. CDR3 coding DNA: TGTGCCAGCAGTTTATCGTGGGGACTAGCGGGGAGGGATACGCAGTATTTT.

The V gene is TRBV7-9, the J gene TRBJ2-5; 8 bases are shared with TRBD1. The CDR3 is 17 residues long. Germline lookup yields CDR1 SEHNR and CDR2 FQNEAQ (reference sequence). The V segment lost 5 bases and the J segment 3 bases; nucleotides outside the gene matches: 14. CDR3 region: CASSLGRTAGGEETQYF. The CDR3 coding sequence is TGTGCCAGCAGCCTCGGACGAACGGCAGGGGGCGAAGAGACCCAGTACTTC.